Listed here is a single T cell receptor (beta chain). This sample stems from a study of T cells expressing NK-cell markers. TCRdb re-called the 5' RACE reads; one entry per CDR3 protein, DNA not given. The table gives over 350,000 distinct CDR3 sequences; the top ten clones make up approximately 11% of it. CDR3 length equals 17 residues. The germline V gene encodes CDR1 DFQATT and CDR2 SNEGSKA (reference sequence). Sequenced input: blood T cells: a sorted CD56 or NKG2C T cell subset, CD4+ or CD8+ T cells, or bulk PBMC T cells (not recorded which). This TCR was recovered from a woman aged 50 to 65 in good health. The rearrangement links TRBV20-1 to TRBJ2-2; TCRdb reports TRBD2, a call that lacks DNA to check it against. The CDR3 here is CSARDNSLAGGPGELFF.